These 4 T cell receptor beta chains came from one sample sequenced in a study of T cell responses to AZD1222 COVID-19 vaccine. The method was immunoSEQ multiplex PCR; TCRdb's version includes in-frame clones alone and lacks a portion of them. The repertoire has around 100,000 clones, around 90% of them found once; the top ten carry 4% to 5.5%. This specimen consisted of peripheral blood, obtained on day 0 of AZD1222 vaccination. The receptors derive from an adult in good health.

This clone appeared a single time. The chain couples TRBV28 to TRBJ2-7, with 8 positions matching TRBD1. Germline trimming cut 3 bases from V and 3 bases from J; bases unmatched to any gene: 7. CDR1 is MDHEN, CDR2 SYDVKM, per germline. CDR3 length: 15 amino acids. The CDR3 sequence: CASSFALGTGYEQYF. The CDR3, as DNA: TGTGCCAGCAGTTTTGCCTTGGGGACAGGCTACGAGCAGTACTTC.

CDR3 in amino acids: CASSLNNAGSGNTIYF. The CDR3 DNA reads TGCGCCAGCAGCTTGAATAATGCAGGCTCTGGAAACACCATATATTTT. This chain uses TRBV5-1 with TRBJ1-3; D call uncertain. Looked up from germline, CDR1 is SGHRS and CDR2 is YFSETQ. The CDR3 sequence is 16 residues long. The germline V and J ends were trimmed by 1 base and 0 bases, with 11 bases remaining between them.

In DNA, the CDR3 is TGTGCCAGCAGTGAGGGACAGGGGGGGCAGTGGACAGATACGCAGTATTTT. It is translated as CASSEGQGGQWTDTQYF. The genes are TRBV6-1 and TRBJ2-3, with 11 bases fitting TRBD1. Germline CDR1 reads MNHNS; CDR2 reads SASEGT. With V trimmed by 3 bases and J by 3 bases, 8 bases remained unmatched. The CDR3 runs to 17 residues.

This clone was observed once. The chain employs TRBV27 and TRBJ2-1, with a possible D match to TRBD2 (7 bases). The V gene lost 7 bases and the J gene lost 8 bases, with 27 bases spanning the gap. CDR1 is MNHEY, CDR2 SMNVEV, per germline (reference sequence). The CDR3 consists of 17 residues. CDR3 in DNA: TGTGCCAGCAACCCTGTGGGGGGGGCTTGGTTGTTGCATGAGCAGTTCTTC. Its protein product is CASNPVGGAWLLHEQFF.